The clone carrying this T cell receptor (beta chain) was seen more than once but under ten times. Antigen specificity is unknown. The V gene's germline CDR1 is SQVTM and CDR2 ANQGSEA. Trimming took 6 bases from V and 0 from J, leaving 13 bases between them. CDR3 length equals 14 residues. The data belong to a study of T-cell memory formation after mild COVID-19. Whole-study context: For the most part, TCR clusters were specific to one donor. Whole-study results and caveats: There was a balanced CD4/CD8 profile in clones contracting day 15 to 85, and later expanders leaned CD4+. Whether second-wave clones peaking at day 37 were SARS-CoV-2 specific went unconfirmed.

TCRdb processed the 5' RACE reads anew with MiXCR; each CDR3 protein has one entry. Among around 200,000 distinct CDR3 sequences listed, around a sixth were seen once. The V and J genes are TRBV29-1 and TRBJ2-3; D may be TRBD2 (5 bases). This TCR came from a man younger than 35 who had mild COVID-19 (a few samples of this study predate the infection). Cell type and time point are not known. The specimen was PBMCs or a T cell subset sorted from them (not recorded which). CDR3 loop: CSVEARVSTDTQYF. For the CDR3, the DNA is TGCAGCGTGGAGGCCAGAGTTAGCACAGATACGCAGTATTTT.